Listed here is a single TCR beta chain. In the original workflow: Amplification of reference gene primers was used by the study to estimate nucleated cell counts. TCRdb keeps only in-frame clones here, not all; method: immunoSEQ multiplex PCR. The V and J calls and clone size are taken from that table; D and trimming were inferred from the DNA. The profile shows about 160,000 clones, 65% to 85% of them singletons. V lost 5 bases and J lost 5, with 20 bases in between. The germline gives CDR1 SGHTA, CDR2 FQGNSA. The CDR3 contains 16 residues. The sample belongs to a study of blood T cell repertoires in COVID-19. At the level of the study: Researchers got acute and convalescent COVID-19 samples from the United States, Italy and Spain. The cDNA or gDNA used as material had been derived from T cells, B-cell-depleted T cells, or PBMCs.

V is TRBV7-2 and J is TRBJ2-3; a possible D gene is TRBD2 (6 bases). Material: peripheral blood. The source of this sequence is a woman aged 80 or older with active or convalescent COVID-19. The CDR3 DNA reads TGTGCCAGCAGCCCCTGGGAGGCCCGTGGAGGAGATACGCAGTATTTT. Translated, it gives CASSPWEARGGDTQYF. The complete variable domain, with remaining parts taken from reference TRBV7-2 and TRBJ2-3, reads GAGVSQSPSNKVTEKGKDVELRCDPISGHTALYWYRQSLGQGLEFLIYFQGNSAPDKSGLPSDRFSAERTGGSVSTLTIQRTQQEDSAVYLCASSPWEARGGDTQYFGPGTRLTVL.